The present TCR beta chain was sequenced within a study of blood T cell repertoires in COVID-19. From germline, CDR1 is LGHDT and CDR2 YNNKEL (reference sequence). This CDR3 is 18 amino acids long. J gave up 0 bases and V 0 bases, and 9 bases lay outside the gene matches. In the authors' methods: Reference gene primers were amplified, and this amplification served to estimate nucleated cell counts. Clones were sequenced by immunoSEQ multiplex PCR, and TCRdb holds only the in-frame ones, with some missing. V and J calls and clone size come straight from that table; D and trimming were deduced from the DNA. In the table there are approximately 260,000 clones, approximately 92% of which are singletons.

Sequenced material: peripheral blood. The chain recombines TRBV3-1 (or the pseudogene TRBV3-2) with TRBJ2-3; 7 positions match TRBD2. The TCR sequence derives from a woman aged 40 to 55 who had recovered from COVID-19. The CDR3 spells CASSQDGLAVISTDTQYF. The CDR3, as DNA: TGTGCCAGCAGCCAAGATGGTCTAGCGGTGATTAGCACAGATACGCAGTATTTT.